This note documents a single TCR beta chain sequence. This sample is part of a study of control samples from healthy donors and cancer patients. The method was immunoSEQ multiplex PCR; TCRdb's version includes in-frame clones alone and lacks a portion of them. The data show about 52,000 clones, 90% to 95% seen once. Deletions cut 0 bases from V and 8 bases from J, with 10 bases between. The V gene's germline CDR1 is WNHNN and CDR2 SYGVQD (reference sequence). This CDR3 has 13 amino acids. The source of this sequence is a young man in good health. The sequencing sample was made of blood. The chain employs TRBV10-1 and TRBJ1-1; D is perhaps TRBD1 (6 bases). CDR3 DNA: TGCGCCAGCAGTGAGTCTGGTACAGGGGAAGCTTTCTTT. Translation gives CASSESGTGEAFF.